These 21 T cell receptor beta chains share one sample of origin, sequenced in a study of cytomegalovirus exposure and HLA in healthy donors. Assay: immunoSEQ multiplex PCR; the TCRdb copy retains only in-frame clones and omits some. The sample yields about 220,000 clones, 80% to 85% seen once. Sequencing input: PBMCs. Receptors were obtained from a woman aged 25 to 39 in good health and CMV-seropositive.

The sample holds a few counts of this clone. This chain's CDR3 is CASSPLRHTDTQYF. In DNA, the CDR3 is TGTGCCAGCAGTCCCCTGAGGCACACAGATACGCAGTATTTT. The chain recombines TRBV7-3 with TRBJ2-3; D gene ambiguous. The CDR3 contains 14 residues. CDR1 SGHTA and CDR2 FQGTGA come from the germline V gene. The germline V and J ends were trimmed by 6 bases and 2 bases, with 12 bases remaining between them.

The chain is built from TRBV7-6 and TRBJ2-3; 10 positions match TRBD2. In germline, CDR1 is SGHVS, CDR2 FNYEAQ. V was clipped by 7 bases and J by 0 bases; unmatched bases: 22. The CDR3 is 21 amino acids. The CDR3 DNA sequence: TGTGCCAGCAACCCCTACCCCGATGGGCTAGCGGGAGAATACAGCACAGATACGCAGTATTTT. Translating gives CASNPYPDGLAGEYSTDTQYF.

The V and J genes are TRBV2 and TRBJ1-2, with 7 bases that match TRBD1. Unmatched junction bases numbered 4, after V lost 6 bases and J lost 3 bases. The germline gives CDR1 SNHLY, CDR2 FYNNEI. The CDR3 has 13 residues. CDR3 coding DNA: TGTGCCAGCAGCGGGACAGACTACTATGGCTACACCTTC. It encodes CASSGTDYYGYTF. Full variable domain (rest looked up from reference TRBV2 and TRBJ1-2): EPEVTQTPSHQVTQMGQEVILRCVPISNHLYFYWYRQILGQKVEFLVSFYNNEISEKSEIFDDQFSVERPDGSNFTLKIRSTKLEDSAMYFCASSGTDYYGYTFGSGTRLTVV.

The rearrangement uses TRBV6-5 and TRBJ1-2; possibly TRBD1 for D (5 bases). The CDR3 loop spans 14 amino acids. V lost 0 bases, J lost 5 bases, and 10 bases lay in between. Germline CDR1 and CDR2: MNHEY and SVGAGI. CDR3 DNA sequence: TGTGCCAGCAGTTACTCATCGGGGGGTTATGGCTACACCTTC. Translation: CASSYSSGGYGYTF.

The chain is built from TRBV6-1 and TRBJ1-2; no clear D. Germline V gives CDR1 MNHNS, CDR2 SASEGT. V dropped 6 bases and J dropped 4 bases, with 12 bases sitting between them. The CDR3 runs 13 residues. CDR3 nucleotide sequence: TGTGCCAGCAGCCTTATTTCCGCCTATGGCTACACCTTC. It encodes CASSLISAYGYTF.

The chain links TRBV6-6 to TRBJ1-4; possible D gene TRBD1, 6 bases. The V gene lost 6 bases and the J gene lost 5 bases, with 13 bases spanning the gap. This CDR3 spans 14 amino acids. Looked up from germline, CDR1 is MNHNY and CDR2 is SVGAGI (reference sequence). The CDR3, as DNA: TGTGCCAGCAGCCAAGGGGGACTCAATGAAAAACTGTTTTTT. Protein product: CASSQGGLNEKLFF.

CDR3 amino acids: CASSRQEQFF. The CDR3 bases are TGTGCCAGCAGTAGGCAAGAGCAGTTCTTC. The chain joins TRBV6-1 to TRBJ2-1; no firm D call. Germline-derived CDR1 and CDR2 are MNHNS and SASEGT. Deletions cut 5 bases from V and 10 bases from J, with 6 bases between. CDR3 length equals 10 residues.

The V gene is TRBV9, the J gene TRBJ2-1; the D gene is possibly TRBD2 (6 bases). The CDR3 length is 15 residues. The ends were cut back, 1 base at V and 3 bases at J, with 11 bases in the middle. Germline loops: CDR1 SGDLS, CDR2 YYNGEE. The chain's CDR3 is CASSVSGGDYNEQFF. The CDR3 DNA reads as TGTGCCAGCAGCGTAAGTGGCGGGGACTACAATGAGCAGTTCTTC.

This chain joins TRBV21-1 and TRBJ2-3; the listed D gene, TRBD2, was not tested against the DNA. TRBV21-1 is assigned pseudogene status. CDR3 length: 14 amino acids. DNA of the CDR3: TGTGCCAGCAGCAATCACTCCCCGGCAGATACGCAGTATTTT. This translates into CASSNHSPADTQYF.

This clone was counted a few times. The V and J genes are TRBV7-9 and TRBJ1-5, with TRBD1 matching 9 bases. This CDR3 is built from 17 residues. V lost 1 base, J lost 7 bases, and 11 bases stayed unmatched. Germline V CDR1 and CDR2: SEHNR, FQNEAQ (reference sequence). The CDR3 loop reads CASSLGLGQGGGQPQHF. In nucleotides, the CDR3 is TGTGCCAGCAGCTTAGGGTTGGGACAGGGAGGAGGCCAGCCCCAGCATTTT.

This rearrangement joins TRBV7-6 to TRBJ1-5; possible D gene TRBD1, 5 bases. This CDR3 has 14 residues. Trimming shortened V by 0 bases and J by 5 bases, and 8 bases separated the two germline ends. Germline V lookup: CDR1 SGHVS, CDR2 FNYEAQ. CDR3 amino acids: CASSLALGDQPQHF. The CDR3 nucleotides are TGTGCCAGCAGCTTAGCCTTAGGGGATCAGCCCCAGCATTTT.

This clone has only a few counts. The chain carries TRBV7-9 and TRBJ1-2; 10 bases map to TRBD1. The ends lost 6 bases at V and 6 bases at J; junction bases unmatched: 13. The CDR3 has 16 amino acids. From germline, CDR1 is SEHNR and CDR2 FQNEAQ (reference sequence). The CDR3 DNA follows: TGTGCCAGCAGATCCGTGGCCCGGGACAGGGGACATGGCTACACCTTC. Encoded protein: CASRSVARDRGHGYTF.

The J gene is TRBJ1-4, the V gene TRBV11-1; D is uncertain. Germline V gene data show CDR1 as SGHAT and CDR2 as FQDESV (reference sequence). The V end lost 2 bases, the J end lost 0 bases, and 7 bases lay between the germline ends. The CDR3 sequence is 15 residues long. In nucleotides, the CDR3 is TGTGCCAGCAGCTTAACAACTCCAACTAATGAAAAACTGTTTTTT. Its protein product is CASSLTTPTNEKLFF.

J is TRBJ1-3 and V is TRBV9; D is possibly TRBD1 (5 bases). The V gene lost 4 bases and the J gene lost 2 bases, with 10 bases spanning the gap. Germline values: CDR1 SGDLS, CDR2 YYNGEE. The CDR3 is 14 amino acids. The CDR3 loop reads CASSLGVTGNTIYF. The CDR3 nucleotides read TGTGCCAGCAGCTTGGGGGTGACTGGAAACACCATATATTTT. The variable domain in full, with the rest retrieved from reference TRBV9 and TRBJ1-3, is DSGVTQTPKHLITATGQRVTLRCSPRSGDLSVYWYQQSLDQGLQFLIQYYNGEERAKGNILERFSAQQFPDLHSELNLSSLELGDSALYFCASSLGVTGNTIYFGEGSWLTVV.

This sequence joins TRBV7-2 and TRBJ1-5; no definite D call. There are 14 residues in the CDR3. Trimming stripped 5 bases from V and 6 bases from J, with 14 bases between. Germline CDR1 and CDR2: SGHTA and FQGNSA. Written as DNA, the CDR3 is TGTGCCAGCAGCCAGAGCGGGCTTGGTCAGCCCCAGCATTTT. Its protein product is CASSQSGLGQPQHF.

This rearrangement joins TRBV7-2 to TRBJ2-7; TRBD2 matches 10 bases. Germline loops: CDR1 SGHTA, CDR2 FQGNSA. J lost 5 bases, V lost 0 bases, and 10 bases had no gene match. The CDR3 length is 17 residues. This chain's CDR3 is CASSLARRGLALDEQYF. The DNA for the CDR3 is TGTGCCAGCAGCTTAGCTAGAAGGGGACTAGCGTTAGACGAGCAGTACTTC.

V gene TRBV29-1 combines with J gene TRBJ2-1, with 14 bases fitting TRBD2. Germline CDR1 is SQVTM and CDR2 is ANQGSEA. V shed 6 bases and J 3 bases; nucleotides not matched to a gene: 10. The CDR3 runs 17 residues. CDR3 in amino acids: CSVELTSGRALYNEQFF. The DNA for the CDR3 is TGCAGCGTGGAACTGACTAGCGGGAGGGCCCTCTACAATGAGCAGTTCTTC.

The V gene is TRBV9, the J gene TRBJ2-1; D is uncertain. There are 16 residues in the CDR3. The V gene's germline CDR1 is SGDLS and CDR2 YYNGEE. Trimming cost V 3 bases and J 0 bases, with 13 bases left between them. The CDR3 loop reads CASSALGRSSYNEQFF. CDR3 bases: TGTGCCAGCAGCGCCCTTGGACGAAGCTCCTACAATGAGCAGTTCTTC.

The rearrangement joins TRBV30 to TRBJ2-7; no clear D gene. This CDR3 spans 13 amino acids. The V gene lost 1 base and the J gene lost 3 bases, with 10 bases spanning the gap. Germline V gene lookup returns CDR1 GTSNPN and CDR2 SVGIG (reference sequence). CDR3 nucleotides: TGTGCCTGGAGTGGGATTTTGCGCTACGAGCAGTACTTC. This gives the protein CAWSGILRYEQYF.

The CDR3 sequence: CASSLVRTSGSYF. The CDR3, as DNA: TGTGCCAGCAGCTTAGTGCGGACTAGCGGGAGTTACTTC. The chain links TRBV7-2 to TRBJ2-7; 13 bases match TRBD2. V was pared by 1 base and J by 13 bases, with 4 bases of the junction left unmatched. The CDR3 runs 13 residues. Germline CDR1 is SGHTA and CDR2 is FQGNSA.

This chain connects TRBV2 to TRBJ2-1; no clear D gene. V shed 2 bases and J shed 0 bases, with 8 bases lying between them. The CDR3 runs 15 residues. CDR1 and CDR2 (germline): SNHLY, FYNNEI. The CDR3 sequence: CASSEQTSSYNEQFF. As DNA, the CDR3 is TGTGCCAGCAGTGAACAGACGAGCTCCTACAATGAGCAGTTCTTC. Complete variable domain (other parts from reference TRBV2 and TRBJ2-1): EPEVTQTPSHQVTQMGQEVILRCVPISNHLYFYWYRQILGQKVEFLVSFYNNEISEKSEIFDDQFSVERPDGSNFTLKIRSTKLEDSAMYFCASSEQTSSYNEQFFGPGTRLTVL.